What follows are 19 T cell receptor beta chains derived from one specimen sequenced in a study of neoadjuvant nivolumab and ipilimumab in lung cancer. Sequenced by immunoSEQ multiplex PCR; TCRdb stores in-frame clones only, minus some. The table includes 8,500 to 10,000 clones, approximately 71% detected once. The sequencing here drew on tumor tissue, taken after neoadjuvant nivolumab, alone or with ipilimumab, at or shortly before surgery. All receptors derive from an adult with non-small cell lung cancer. Some clones in this sample may be carry-over from other donors' samples.

This CDR3 is CASSLDWNLEQYF. DNA for the CDR3: TGTGCCAGCAGCCTCGATTGGAATTTGGAGCAGTACTTC. The V gene is TRBV11-2, the J gene TRBJ2-7; no reliable D call. Trimming took 5 bases from V and 7 from J, leaving 15 bases between them. The CDR3 totals 13 residues. Germline V CDR1 and CDR2: SGHAT, FQNNGV.

Turning to this clone: Other DNA sequences in the sample encode the same CDR3. V and J are TRBV14 and TRBJ1-2; TRBD1 is a possible D gene (5 bases). The CDR3 runs 12 residues. Trimming took off 3 bases at V and 5 bases at J, with 7 bases between the two ends. Per germline, CDR1 SGHDN and CDR2 FVKESK. The CDR3 sequence is CASSQGGYGYTF. The CDR3 coding sequence is TGTGCCAGCAGCCAGGGGGGTTATGGCTACACCTTC.

V usage is TRBV5-1 and J usage is TRBJ2-7; D not certain. The germline V gene encodes CDR1 SGHRS and CDR2 YFSETQ. V was clipped by 6 bases and J by 3 bases, with 16 bases between them. The CDR3 runs to 14 residues. The CDR3 here is CASIGHVTDYEQYF. CDR3 sequence (DNA): TGCGCCAGCATCGGCCACGTTACCGACTACGAGCAGTACTTC.

CDR3 nucleotide sequence: TGTGCTACCTCCGGGACAGGGGGCTTGGATGGCTACACCTTC. Its translation is CATSGTGGLDGYTF. The J gene is TRBJ1-2, the V gene TRBV19; 12 bases match TRBD1. Germline values: CDR1 LNHDA, CDR2 SQIVND (reference sequence). The CDR3 is 14 residues long.

The chain joins TRBV6-5 to TRBJ2-7; 7 bases fit TRBD1. The CDR3 loop spans 13 amino acids. The V and J ends lost 2 bases and 4 bases, in that order; junction bases with no gene match: 2. Germline V CDR1 and CDR2: MNHEY, SVGAGI. DNA for the CDR3: TGTGCCAGCAGTTACGGCAGGGGGTACGAGCAGTACTTC. Protein sequence: CASSYGRGYEQYF.

The chain employs TRBV5-6 and TRBJ1-1; TRBD1 agrees at 7 bases. Trimming removed 1 base from V and 3 bases from J; junction bases left unmatched: 6. CDR3 size: 15 residues. Germline loops: CDR1 SGHDT, CDR2 YYEEEE. The DNA of the CDR3 is TGTGCCAGCAGCTTGATGCAGGGGGGGTACACTGAAGCTTTCTTT. It yields the protein CASSLMQGGYTEAFF.

This clone counts as medium-sized (0.01 to 0.1%). The V and J genes are TRBV7-6 and TRBJ2-7; D gene ambiguous. CDR3 size: 13 residues. V was clipped by 5 bases and J by 3 bases, with 11 bases between them. Germline V gene lookup returns CDR1 SGHVS and CDR2 FNYEAQ. The CDR3 coding sequence is TGTGCCAGCAGCCCAGGCCCTAACTACGAGCAGTACTTC. Its translation is CASSPGPNYEQYF.

This clone is categorized as medium-sized. J is TRBJ1-4 and V is TRBV19; tentative D call: TRBD1 (5 bases). CDR1 is LNHDA and CDR2 is SQIVND in the germline V gene (reference sequence). The CDR3 consists of 14 residues. V dropped 3 bases and J dropped 8 bases, with 13 bases sitting between them. CDR3 residues: CASSMVTGDEKLFF. The CDR3 nucleotides are TGTGCCAGTAGTATGGTTACTGGGGACGAAAAACTGTTTTTT.

V and J are TRBV5-1 and TRBJ2-7, with 9 bases fitting TRBD1. This CDR3 is built from 13 residues. V dropped 4 bases and J dropped 6; count of bases not matched to a gene: 5. Germline V gene data show CDR1 as SGHRS and CDR2 as YFSETQ. CDR3 amino acids: CASSASTGGEQYF. The CDR3, as DNA: TGCGCCAGCAGCGCCTCGACAGGGGGCGAGCAGTACTTC.

This clone came up once. The V and J genes are TRBV10-3 and TRBJ1-5; D gene unclear. V shed 1 base and J shed 0 bases, with 4 bases lying between them. Per germline, CDR1 ENHRY and CDR2 SYGVKD. This CDR3 region has 14 residues. The CDR3 is CAISEWGSNQPQHF. The CDR3 coding sequence is TGTGCCATCAGTGAGTGGGGTAGCAATCAGCCCCAGCATTTT.

This clone was counted only a few times. V usage is TRBV4-2 and J usage is TRBJ2-7, with 8 bases lining up with TRBD2. This CDR3 region has 15 residues. The J segment lost 6 bases and the V segment lost 3 bases, leaving 10 bases of the junction unmatched. The germline V gene encodes CDR1 LGHNA and CDR2 YNFKEQ. The CDR3 loop is CASSQILAGTVEQYF. CDR3 in DNA: TGTGCCAGCAGCCAGATCTTAGCGGGGACCGTCGAGCAGTACTTC.

The chain is built from TRBV5-1 and TRBJ2-7; no reliable D call. The CDR3 contains 17 residues. With 1 base removed from V and 1 base from J, the gap between germline ends came to 18 bases. Germline V gene lookup returns CDR1 SGHRS and CDR2 YFSETQ. In nucleotides, the CDR3 is TGCGCCAGCAGCTTGCGAAACGACCGGTTTAAGTCCTACGAGCAGTACTTC. Translated, it gives CASSLRNDRFKSYEQYF.

The chain combines TRBV5-4 with TRBJ2-1, with D perhaps given as TRBD1 or TRBD2 (6 bases each). Looked up from germline, CDR1 is SGHNT and CDR2 is YYREEE (reference sequence). The CDR3 spans 16 residues. Trimming took off 0 bases at V and 15 bases at J, with 25 bases between the two ends. The CDR3 loop reads CASSLVTGRKDSPRFF. The CDR3, as DNA: TGTGCCAGCAGCTTGGTTACAGGGAGGAAAGACTCTCCCCGGTTCTTC.

V and J are TRBV11-2 and TRBJ2-6, with unresolved D. Germline V lookup: CDR1 SGHAT, CDR2 FQNNGV. CDR3 length: 14 residues. V lost 5 bases and J 2 bases, leaving 7 bases between the germline ends. CDR3 loop: CASSPPAGANVLTF. The CDR3 DNA is TGTGCCAGCAGCCCCCCAGCTGGGGCCAACGTCCTGACTTTC.

V is TRBV10-2 and J is TRBJ2-4; no definite D call. Germline V CDR1 and CDR2: WSHSY, SAAADI. This CDR3 spans 17 amino acids. Trimming removed 4 bases at V and 0 bases at J, with 16 bases between. Here the CDR3 reads CASSAPDGTLAKNIQYF. The CDR3 DNA is TGCGCCAGCAGTGCCCCGGACGGTACACTAGCCAAAAACATTCAGTACTTC.

This clone was recorded only once. V usage is TRBV5-4 and J usage is TRBJ1-2; no clear D. This CDR3 has 14 amino acids. The V and J ends lost 0 bases and 2 bases respectively, with 8 bases between them. From germline, CDR1 is SGHNT and CDR2 YYREEE (reference sequence). CDR3: CASSLGQANYGYTF. DNA for the CDR3: TGTGCCAGCAGCTTGGGGCAGGCCAACTATGGCTACACCTTC.

The rearrangement joins TRBV6-1 to TRBJ1-2; 7 bases are shared with TRBD1. Trimming took 0 bases from V and 6 from J; bases not matched to a gene: 7. The CDR3 length is 15 residues. Germline CDR1 is MNHNS and CDR2 is SASEGT. CDR3 loop: CASSEAPGRGNGYTF. CDR3 sequence (DNA): TGTGCCAGCAGTGAAGCGCCCGGCAGGGGGAATGGCTACACCTTC.

This clone appeared a few times. The V gene is TRBV30, the J gene TRBJ2-1; no firm D call. The CDR3 consists of 13 residues. Germline-derived CDR1 and CDR2 are GTSNPN and SVGIG (reference sequence). Trimming took off 2 bases at V and 0 bases at J, with 5 bases between the two ends. The CDR3 sequence: CAWSRSSYNEQFF. CDR3 coding DNA: TGTGCCTGGAGTAGGAGCTCCTACAATGAGCAGTTCTTC.

The genes are TRBV29-1 and TRBJ1-2; D might be TRBD1 (6 bases). Trimming shortened V by 0 bases and J by 6 bases, and 11 bases separated the two germline ends. The CDR3 runs 13 residues. CDR1 and CDR2 (germline): SQVTM, ANQGSEA. CDR3 DNA sequence: TGCAGCGTTGAAGACCGGACAGAAAATGGCTACACCTTC. Residues: CSVEDRTENGYTF.